These 28 T cell receptor beta chains share one sample of origin, sequenced in a study of T cell clones after liver transplantation. Produced via immunoSEQ multiplex PCR; TCRdb's table is partial and in-frame only. The table includes 70,000 to 80,000 clones, 90% detected once. The sample consisted of CD4+ T cells from blood, taken before liver transplant. The source is a human donor who received a liver transplant.

The chain couples TRBV18 to TRBJ1-5; 8 bases match TRBD1. The CDR3 sequence is 14 residues long. Per the germline V gene, CDR1 is KGHSH and CDR2 is LQKENI. J was trimmed by 7 bases and V by 5 bases; bases with no gene match: 7. This chain's CDR3 is CASSVTGGDQPQHF. CDR3 DNA sequence: TGTGCCAGCTCAGTCACAGGGGGGGACCAGCCCCAGCATTTT.

V usage is TRBV18 and J usage is TRBJ2-5; no firm D call. Germline CDR1 and CDR2: KGHSH and LQKENI. Trimming pared 2 bases from V and 5 bases from J, leaving 6 bases between. The CDR3 covers 12 residues. CDR3 loop: CASSPAGETQYF. The CDR3 nucleotides are TGTGCCAGCTCACCAGCTGGGGAGACCCAGTACTTC.

The chain recombines TRBV15 with TRBJ1-3; 9 positions match TRBD1. With 3 bases clipped from V and 4 bases from J, the junction kept 10 bases outside the gene matches. This CDR3 region has 17 residues. Per germline, CDR1 LNHNV and CDR2 YYDKDF (reference sequence). CDR3: CATSRRPGQGYGNTIYF. The CDR3 nucleotides read TGTGCCACCAGCAGGAGACCGGGACAGGGTTACGGAAACACCATATATTTT.

V usage is TRBV11-2 and J usage is TRBJ2-2; D unresolved. Germline values: CDR1 SGHAT, CDR2 FQNNGV. This CDR3 is 15 amino acids long. V was pared by 5 bases and J by 4 bases, with 14 bases between. The DNA for the CDR3 is TGTGCCAGCAGCCCCGTAGGTGAGAGCACCGGGGAGCTGTTTTTT. Translation gives CASSPVGESTGELFF. Complete variable domain (other parts from reference TRBV11-2 and TRBJ2-2): EAGVAQSPRYKIIEKRQSVAFWCNPISGHATLYWYQQILGQGPKLLIQFQNNGVVDDSQLPKDRFSAERLKGVDSTLKIQPAKLEDSAVYLCASSPVGESTGELFFGEGSRLTVL.

This clone was recorded only once. The genes are TRBV4-1 and TRBJ2-7; no reliable D call. The germline CDR1 and CDR2 sequences are MGHRA and YSYEKL. Trimming removed 5 bases from V and 2 bases from J, with 16 bases in between. The CDR3 has 15 amino acids. CDR3 protein: CASSSMTVGTYEQYF. CDR3 sequence (DNA): TGCGCCAGCAGCTCTATGACGGTGGGCACCTACGAGCAGTACTTC.

The V gene is TRBV30, the J gene TRBJ1-2, with D uncertain. V was pared by 0 bases and J by 8 bases, with 10 bases between. Germline values: CDR1 GTSNPN, CDR2 SVGIG (reference sequence). This CDR3 is 12 amino acids long. CDR3 in amino acids: CAWSVIRSGYTF. The CDR3 bases are TGTGCCTGGAGTGTAATCAGGAGCGGCTACACCTTC.

This clone appeared a single time. The genes are TRBV19 and TRBJ1-2; TRBD1 aligns across 9 bases. This CDR3 has 14 residues. Unmatched junction bases numbered 6, after V lost 7 bases and J lost 3 bases. The germline V gene encodes CDR1 LNHDA and CDR2 SQIVND (reference sequence). The CDR3, as DNA: TGTGCCAGTATCCCGGGACAGGGCGACTATGGCTACACCTTC. It encodes CASIPGQGDYGYTF.

V is TRBV6-4 and J is TRBJ2-1; 7 nucleotides align to TRBD2. Germline CDR1 and CDR2: MRHNA and SNTAGT. The CDR3 has 16 amino acids. V gave up 5 bases and J gave up 6 bases; unmatched junction bases: 13. The CDR3 bases are TGTGCCAGCAGTAGGCCTGGAATGCGGGAGCGCAATGAGCAGTTCTTC. Encoded protein: CASSRPGMRERNEQFF.

The chain employs TRBV7-6 and TRBJ1-2; 7 bases match TRBD1. Germline V gene data show CDR1 as SGHVS and CDR2 as FNYEAQ. This CDR3 has 15 amino acids. V lost 3 bases and J lost 5; bases outside the gene matches: 9. CDR3 DNA sequence: TGTGCCAGCAGCTTGCTGGCCGGGACAGTTTATGGCTACACCTTC. Translated, it gives CASSLLAGTVYGYTF.

The chain carries TRBV9 and TRBJ2-1, with 10 positions matching TRBD2. The junction had 14 bases not matched to a gene; V was cut back by 6 bases and J by 5 bases. The germline V gene encodes CDR1 SGDLS and CDR2 YYNGEE. The CDR3 length is 17 residues. CDR3 nucleotide sequence: TGTGCCAGCACGAGGGGTATGGGGACTAGCGTCGACAATGAGCAGTTCTTC. This sequence encodes CASTRGMGTSVDNEQFF.

The CDR3, as DNA: TGTGCCAGCAGCTTAGGTGCCCGGACTAGCGGGGGAACCGGGGAGCTGTTTTTT. Its translation: CASSLGARTSGGTGELFF. V is TRBV13 and J is TRBJ2-2, with 13 bases aligning to TRBD2. Germline CDR1 PRHDT, CDR2 FYEKMQ (reference sequence). Germline trimming cut 0 bases from V and 5 bases from J; bases unmatched to any gene: 6. The CDR3 sequence is 18 residues long. Filled out from reference TRBV13 and TRBJ2-2, the complete variable domain reads AAGVIQSPRHLIKEKRETATLKCYPIPRHDTVYWYQQGPGQDPQFLISFYEKMQSDKGSIPDRFSAQQFSDYHSELNMSSLELGDSALYFCASSLGARTSGGTGELFFGEGSRLTVL.

This rearrangement joins TRBV18 to TRBJ2-7; tentatively, D is TRBD1 (6 bases). Per germline, CDR1 KGHSH and CDR2 LQKENI. CDR3 size: 14 residues. Trimming removed 2 bases at V and 6 bases at J, with 14 bases between. The CDR3 spells CASSPNVQGPEQYF. CDR3 coding DNA: TGTGCCAGCTCACCAAACGTACAGGGTCCCGAGCAGTACTTC.

The chain is built from TRBV5-1 and TRBJ1-2, with 9 bases aligning to TRBD1. Germline lookup yields CDR1 SGHRS and CDR2 YFSETQ. V was pared by 4 bases and J by 4 bases, with 8 bases of the junction left unmatched. This CDR3 region has 15 residues. As DNA, the CDR3 is TGCGCCAGCAGCGGGGGGACAGGGTACTCCTATGGCTACACCTTC. Protein sequence: CASSGGTGYSYGYTF.

V and J are TRBV29-1 and TRBJ1-2; D is possibly TRBD1 (5 bases). Germline lookup yields CDR1 SQVTM and CDR2 ANQGSEA. V dropped 7 bases and J dropped 4 bases, with 16 bases sitting between them. This CDR3 spans 13 amino acids. The CDR3 sequence: CSAYFRGSYGYTF. The CDR3, as DNA: TGCAGCGCTTACTTTAGGGGTTCCTATGGCTACACCTTC. The variable domain in full, completed from reference TRBV29-1 and TRBJ1-2, reads SAVISQKPSRDICQRGTSLTIQCQVDSQVTMMFWYRQQPGQSLTLIATANQGSEATYESGFVIDKFPISRPNLTFSTLTVSNMSPEDSSIYLCSAYFRGSYGYTFGSGTRLTVV.

This chain joins TRBV12-5 and TRBJ2-3; D ambiguous. Germline CDR1 reads LGHNT; CDR2 reads FRNRAP. The CDR3 sequence is 14 residues long. Deletions cut 2 bases from V and 2 bases from J, with 8 bases between. The CDR3 bases are TGTGCTAGTGGTTTGCTCACGACCACAGATACGCAGTATTTT. Translated: CASGLLTTTDTQYF.

The chain combines TRBV18 with TRBJ2-2; 9 positions agree with TRBD1. Germline trimming cut 6 bases from V and 5 bases from J; bases unmatched to any gene: 13. The CDR3 length is 17 residues. Germline-derived CDR1 and CDR2 are KGHSH and LQKENI. The CDR3 bases are TGTGCCAGCTCGACGACAGGGGGAATTGTGGAAACCGGGGAGCTGTTTTTT. It yields the protein CASSTTGGIVETGELFF.

The chain employs TRBV5-8 and TRBJ2-7; D gene unclear. V was cut by 0 bases and J by 3 bases, with 7 bases left in between. Germline V gene data show CDR1 as SGHTS and CDR2 as YDEGEE. The CDR3 consists of 13 residues. The CDR3 DNA reads TGTGCCAGCAGCTTGGGACGGTTCTACGAGCAGTACTTC. Translation gives CASSLGRFYEQYF.

The chain links TRBV15 to TRBJ2-7; D perhaps matches TRBD1 (6 bases). This CDR3 comprises 15 residues. CDR1 and CDR2 (germline): LNHNV, YYDKDF (reference sequence). V was pared by 0 bases and J by 1 base, with 10 bases between. Here the CDR3 reads CATSRDLGASYEQYF. CDR3 sequence (DNA): TGTGCCACCAGCAGAGATCTGGGGGCTTCCTACGAGCAGTACTTC.

The V and J genes are TRBV5-1 and TRBJ2-5, with 7 nucleotides matching TRBD2. The CDR3 runs 16 residues. The germline CDR1 and CDR2 sequences are SGHRS and YFSETQ. V shed 4 bases and J 1 base; nucleotides not matched to a gene: 10. In nucleotides, the CDR3 is TGCGCCAGCAGCCCGAGGACTGGACTAGGCCAAGAGACCCAGTACTTC. Protein: CASSPRTGLGQETQYF.

The chain combines TRBV10-3 with TRBJ1-3; TRBD1 might be the D (6 bases). CDR3 length: 15 amino acids. V shed 0 bases and J shed 4 bases, with 10 bases lying between them. Germline V gene data show CDR1 as ENHRY and CDR2 as SYGVKD. This CDR3 is CAISESTGGGNTIYF. As DNA, the CDR3 is TGTGCCATCAGTGAGTCGACAGGTGGAGGAAACACCATATATTTT.

This CDR3 reads CASSPWTSGSYEQYF. As DNA, the CDR3 is TGTGCCAGCAGTCCCTGGACTAGCGGGAGTTACGAGCAGTACTTC. The chain uses TRBV27 and TRBJ2-7, with TRBD2 matching over 13 bases. The CDR3 spans 15 residues. V was clipped by 5 bases and J by 4 bases; unmatched bases: 5. The germline gives CDR1 MNHEY, CDR2 SMNVEV (reference sequence).

The J gene is TRBJ1-3, the V gene TRBV7-6; a weak D match, TRBD1 (5 bases). Germline V gives CDR1 SGHVS, CDR2 FNYEAQ. Trimming took 1 base from V and 0 from J, leaving 10 bases between them. CDR3 length: 16 amino acids. CDR3 protein: CASSLGTTFSGNTIYF. The CDR3 region has the DNA TGTGCCAGCAGCTTAGGGACAACCTTCTCTGGAAACACCATATATTTT.

The chain links TRBV7-3 to TRBJ2-1, with D maybe TRBD2 (6 bases). In germline, CDR1 is SGHTA, CDR2 FQGTGA. The CDR3 length is 15 residues. The germline V and J ends were trimmed by 5 bases and 2 bases, with 13 bases remaining between them. CDR3 region: CASSPGAGAYNEQFF. The CDR3 nucleotides read TGTGCCAGCAGCCCGGGAGCGGGCGCCTACAATGAGCAGTTCTTC.

In DNA form, the CDR3 reads TGTGCCAGCAGCAAGACTAGCGGGGCCACCGGGGAGCTGTTTTTT. Its protein is CASSKTSGATGELFF. The chain recombines TRBV5-4 with TRBJ2-2; TRBD2 matches at 11 bases. This CDR3 comprises 15 residues. CDR1 is SGHNT and CDR2 is YYREEE in the germline V gene (reference sequence). After removal of 4 bases from V and 4 bases from J, the junction contained 3 bases not matched to a gene.

V and J are TRBV4-3 and TRBJ2-1, with D uncertain. Trimming took 0 bases from V and 5 from J, leaving 11 bases between them. Looked up from germline, CDR1 is LGHNA and CDR2 is YSLEER. The CDR3 length is 15 residues. CDR3 region: CASSQEWTGHNEQFF. The CDR3 DNA follows: TGCGCCAGCAGCCAAGAATGGACCGGACACAATGAGCAGTTCTTC.

The chain joins TRBV4-1 to TRBJ2-3; 16 nucleotides match TRBD2. The CDR3 totals 17 residues. Per germline, CDR1 MGHRA and CDR2 YSYEKL. The ends lost 3 bases at V and 0 bases at J; junction bases unmatched: 0. The CDR3 DNA reads as TGCGCCAGCAGCCAGGGACTAGCGGGAGGGAGCACAGATACGCAGTATTTT. This codes for CASSQGLAGGSTDTQYF.

The chain carries TRBV10-3 and TRBJ2-7; 9 nucleotides match TRBD2. Germline CDR1 reads ENHRY; CDR2 reads SYGVKD. The CDR3 covers 17 residues. With 6 bases clipped from V and 3 bases from J, the junction kept 15 bases outside the gene matches. The CDR3 coding sequence is TGTGCCATCAGCCCTTATAAACGGACTAGCGTTCTCTACGAGCAGTACTTC. Translating gives CAISPYKRTSVLYEQYF.

This rearrangement joins TRBV6-5 to TRBJ1-5; D gene ambiguous. V lost 6 bases and J 1 base, leaving 13 bases between the germline ends. The CDR3 sequence is 15 residues long. CDR1 and CDR2 (germline): MNHEY, SVGAGI. CDR3 protein: CASRPTGLSNQPQHF. The CDR3 DNA reads TGTGCCAGCAGGCCTACCGGCCTCAGCAATCAGCCCCAGCATTTT.